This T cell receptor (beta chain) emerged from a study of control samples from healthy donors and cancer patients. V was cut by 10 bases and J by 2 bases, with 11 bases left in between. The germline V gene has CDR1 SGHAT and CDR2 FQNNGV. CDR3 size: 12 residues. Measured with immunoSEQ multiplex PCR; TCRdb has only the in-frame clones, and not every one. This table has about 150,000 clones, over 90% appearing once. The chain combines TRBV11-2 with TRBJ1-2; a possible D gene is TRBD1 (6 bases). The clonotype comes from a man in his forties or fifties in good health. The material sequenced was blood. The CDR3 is CAIPRGNYGYTF. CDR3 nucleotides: TGTGCCATCCCGAGGGGGAACTATGGCTACACCTTC.